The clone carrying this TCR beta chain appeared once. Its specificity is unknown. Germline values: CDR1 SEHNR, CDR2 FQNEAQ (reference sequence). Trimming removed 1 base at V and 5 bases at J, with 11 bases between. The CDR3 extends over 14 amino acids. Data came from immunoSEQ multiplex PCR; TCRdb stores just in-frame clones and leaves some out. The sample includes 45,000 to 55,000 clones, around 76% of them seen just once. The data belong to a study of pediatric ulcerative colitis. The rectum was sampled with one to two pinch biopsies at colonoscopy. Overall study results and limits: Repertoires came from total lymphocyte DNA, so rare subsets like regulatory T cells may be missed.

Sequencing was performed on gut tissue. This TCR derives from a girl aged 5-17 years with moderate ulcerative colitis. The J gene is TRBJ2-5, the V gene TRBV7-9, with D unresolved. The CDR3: CASSLGSDRETQYF. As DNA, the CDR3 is TGTGCCAGCAGCTTAGGGTCTGATAGGGAGACCCAGTACTTC.